These T cell receptor beta chains were read from a single sample in a study of T cells after yellow fever vaccination. TCRdb itself ran the 5' RACE reads through MiXCR, one entry per CDR3 protein. This table holds some 290,000 distinct CDR3 sequences, around 11% found once. This material consisted of CD4+ T cells sorted from PBMCs, taken 45 days after the yellow fever booster vaccination. The receptors derive from a man younger than 35 who received the YFV17D yellow fever vaccine. Both conserved end residues are part of each CDR3. D genes are given only for firm matches. Clone size is not always given. Where it is, it says once, few, many or a class for expanded clones.

v_call	j_call	d_call	clone_size	cdr3_nt	cdr3_aa
TRBV6-2/TRBV6-3	TRBJ1-3	.	few	TGTGCCAGCAGCCTGACAGAGCCTTCTGGAAACACCATATATTTT	CASSLTEPSGNTIYF
TRBV6-5	TRBJ1-2	.	few	TGTGCCAGCAGTTATTCCCAGGGACATGGCTACACCTTC	CASSYSQGHGYTF
TRBV15	TRBJ1-2	.	few	TGTGCCACCAGCAGAGATCAAGGGGTTAATGGCTACACCTTC	CATSRDQGVNGYTF
TRBV28	TRBJ2-3	TRBD2	few	TGTGCCAGCAGTCGAGGATCCAGGACTAGCGGGAGCACAGATACGCAGTATTTT	CASSRGSRTSGSTDTQYF
TRBV19	TRBJ2-3	.	.	TGTGCCAGTAGCACTAGGGAGGCCACAGATACGCAGTATTTT	CASSTREATDTQYF
TRBV6-6	TRBJ1-3	.	few	TGTGCCAGCAGTTCTACGGCCGTCTCTGGAAACACCATATATTTT	CASSSTAVSGNTIYF
TRBV11-2	TRBJ2-1	.	many	TGTGCCAGCAGCCTGACAGTATACAATGAGCAGTTCTTC	CASSLTVYNEQFF
TRBV7-3	TRBJ2-1	TRBD2	many	TGTGCCAGCAGCCTCCTAGCGGGGGGGGGCAATGAGCAGTTCTTC	CASSLLAGGGNEQFF
TRBV7-2	TRBJ2-1	.	many	TGTGCCAGCAGCTTCGGCTACAATGAGCAGTTCTTC	CASSFGYNEQFF
TRBV7-2	TRBJ2-3	.	.	TGTGCCAGCAGCCGCGATGCCCGAGATACGCAGTATTTT	CASSRDARDTQYF
TRBV20-1	TRBJ2-3	TRBD1	.	TGCAGTGCTAGCTCCGCTGGGACAGCTATTACAGATACGCAGTATTTT	CSASSAGTAITDTQYF
TRBV20-1	TRBJ2-5	.	.	TGCAGTGCTAGCGGGGATCAAGAGACCCAGTACTTC	CSASGDQETQYF
TRBV5-1	TRBJ2-5	.	few	TGCGCCAGCAGCCCCGGGTGGGCCAACCCAGAGACCCAGTACTTC	CASSPGWANPETQYF
TRBV5-1	TRBJ1-3	.	.	TGCGCCAGCAGCCTAACCGGGGGGGCGTCTGGAAACACCATATATTTT	CASSLTGGASGNTIYF
TRBV6-1	TRBJ1-5	TRBD1	few	TGTGCCAGCAGACAGGGGCTCAGCGTTGGGTTGGGGAGCAATCAGCCCCAGCATTTT	CASRQGLSVGLGSNQPQHF
TRBV21-1	TRBJ1-6	.	few	TGTGCCAGCAGGAAAGACAGCCCTACTTCACCCCTCCACTTT	CASRKDSPTSPLHF
TRBV6-6	TRBJ2-2	TRBD1	few	TGTGCCAGCATCAAGGCAGGGGGGAACACCGGGGAGCTGTTTTTT	CASIKAGGNTGELFF
TRBV6-5	TRBJ2-1	.	.	TGTGCCAGCAGTTACACTCTAGCGAATGAGCAGTTCTTC	CASSYTLANEQFF
TRBV7-8	TRBJ1-2	.	.	TGTGCCAGCAGCTTAGGGCAGCACACTAACTATGGCTACACCTTC	CASSLGQHTNYGYTF
TRBV12-3/TRBV12-4	TRBJ1-3	.	few	TGTGCCAGCAGTTTATTTGGAAACACCATATATTTT	CASSLFGNTIYF
TRBV7-9	TRBJ2-1	TRBD2	few	TGTGCCAGCAGCTTGCGGGGGGCCGATAGGAATGAGCAGTTCTTC	CASSLRGADRNEQFF
TRBV20-1	TRBJ2-3	.	.	TGCAGTGCTAGACCCGACGGGTTCACAGATACGCAGTATTTT	CSARPDGFTDTQYF